These T cell receptor beta chains were read from a single sample in a study of cytomegalovirus exposure and HLA in healthy donors. This table comes from immunoSEQ multiplex PCR, and its TCRdb copy is limited to in-frame clones, with some not included. This table has around 140,000 clones, about 80% appearing once. The material sequenced was PBMCs. Receptors originate from a woman between 55 and 75 years old in good health and CMV-seropositive. Both conserved end residues are part of each CDR3. A D gene is named only where the DNA matches it firmly. Clone sizes are given selectively: once, few, many, or a class where the clone is expanded.

j_gene,v_gene,abundance,d_gene,len,CDR3aa,CDR3nt
TRBJ2-4,TRBV19,-,-,13,CASSPIAKNIQYF,TGTGCCAGTTCCCCAATAGCCAAAAACATTCAGTACTTC
TRBJ1-1,TRBV4-1,-,TRBD1,16,CASSQWVGGSATEAFF,TGCGCCAGCAGCCAATGGGTAGGGGGCAGCGCCACTGAAGCTTTCTTT
TRBJ2-2,TRBV28,once,-,12,CASSFVSGELFF,TGTGCCAGCAGTTTTGTCTCCGGGGAGCTGTTTTTT
TRBJ1-1,TRBV1,few,-,15,CTSSHDRDWNTEAFF,TGCACCAGCAGCCACGACAGGGATTGGAACACTGAAGCTTTCTTT
TRBJ1-5,TRBV27,-,-,14,CASSSRGVNQPQHF,TGTGCCAGCAGTTCCCGGGGGGTAAATCAGCCCCAGCATTTT
TRBJ2-1,TRBV28,-,TRBD2,13,CASTQPLTSEQFF,TGTGCCAGCACCCAACCCCTGACTAGCGAGCAGTTCTTC
TRBJ2-1,TRBV5-1,-,TRBD1,14,CASSVRQGLSEQFF,TGCGCCAGCAGCGTCCGACAGGGGCTGAGTGAGCAGTTCTTC
TRBJ1-2,TRBV5-4,-,TRBD1,15,CASSSRQGEFYGYTF,TGTGCCAGCAGCTCCCGACAGGGGGAGTTCTATGGCTACACCTTC
TRBJ2-6,TRBV19,-,TRBD1,17,CASTLAGGSSGANVLTF,TGTGCCAGTACCCTTGCAGGGGGCTCCTCTGGGGCCAACGTCCTGACTTTC
TRBJ2-1,TRBV7-9,-,TRBD2,17,CASSSPRSSGVYNEQFF,TGTGCCAGCAGCTCCCCGAGGAGTAGCGGGGTCTACAATGAGCAGTTCTTC
TRBJ2-3,TRBV25-1,-,TRBD2,16,CASSDNIAGGLDTQYF,TGTGCCAGCAGTGATAATATAGCGGGAGGATTGGATACGCAGTATTTT
TRBJ2-1,TRBV20-1,-,-,11,CSAYRNNEQFF,TGCAGTGCTTACAGAAACAATGAGCAGTTCTTC
TRBJ1-2,TRBV6-1,-,TRBD1,15,CASSERAGGIRGYTF,TGTGCCAGCAGTGAACGGGCAGGGGGCATCCGTGGCTACACCTTC
TRBJ2-2,TRBV18,-,TRBD2,16,CASLGLAGARTGELFF,TGTGCCAGCTTAGGACTAGCGGGGGCTCGCACCGGGGAGCTGTTTTTT
TRBJ2-3,TRBV28,-,TRBD1,16,CASSFPGTGRTDTQYF,TGTGCCAGCAGTTTCCCCGGGACAGGGCGCACAGATACGCAGTATTTT
TRBJ2-7,TRBV7-2,-,-,14,CASSAVPGDYEQYF,TGTGCCAGCAGCGCCGTTCCGGGAGACTACGAGCAGTACTTC
TRBJ1-1,TRBV28,-,-,14,CAGSLSTENTEAFF,TGTGCCGGCAGTTTATCGACAGAGAACACTGAAGCTTTCTTT
TRBJ2-7,TRBV7-2,-,-,11,CASSLSYEQYF,TGTGCCAGCAGCCTCTCCTACGAGCAGTACTTC
TRBJ1-2,TRBV29-1,-,-,12,CSVESSSYGYTF,TGCAGCGTTGAATCGTCCAGCTATGGCTACACCTTC
TRBJ2-1,TRBV5-6,-,-,15,CASSLLTSGINEQFF,TGTGCCAGCAGCCTTCTAACCTCAGGGATCAATGAGCAGTTCTTC
TRBJ2-3,TRBV7-9,-,-,16,CASSPSLSTLGDTQYF,TGTGCCAGCAGCCCTTCCCTCAGCACACTAGGTGATACGCAGTATTTT
TRBJ2-2,TRBV15,-,TRBD2,15,CATSRDRGVGGELFF,TGTGCCACCAGCAGAGATCGGGGGGTCGGCGGGGAGCTGTTTTTT
TRBJ1-4,TRBV10-3,once,-,14,CAISETASNEKLFF,TGTGCCATCAGTGAGACAGCCTCTAATGAAAAACTGTTTTTT
TRBJ2-3,TRBV6-6,-,-,15,CASSLGPWGPDTQYF,TGTGCCAGCAGCCTGGGTCCCTGGGGCCCAGATACGCAGTATTTT
TRBJ1-2,TRBV5-5,-,-,17,CASSRSGGAGGGNGYTF,TGTGCCAGCAGCCGTTCGGGGGGCGCGGGTGGAGGGAATGGCTACACCTTC
TRBJ2-2,TRBV18,few,-,12,CASSHYLGELFF,TGTGCCAGCTCACACTATCTCGGGGAGCTGTTTTTT
TRBJ2-7,TRBV7-2,-,TRBD1,12,CASSLNRGEQYF,TGTGCCAGCAGCTTGAACAGGGGCGAGCAGTACTTC
TRBJ2-7,TRBV28,-,-,15,CASRTYRDISYEQYF,TGTGCCAGCCGAACTTACAGGGATATCTCCTACGAGCAGTACTTC
TRBJ1-3,TRBV19,-,TRBD1,14,CASSIPGGRNTIYF,TGTGCCAGTAGTATTCCAGGGGGCCGAAACACCATATATTTT
TRBJ2-7,TRBV28,-,TRBD1,16,CASSGALRDSGGEQYF,TGTGCCAGCAGTGGGGCCCTCCGGGACAGTGGAGGCGAGCAGTACTTC
TRBJ2-5,TRBV9,once,TRBD2,14,CASSLGGSGETQYF,TGTGCCAGCAGCCTCGGGGGGTCCGGGGAGACCCAGTACTTC
TRBJ2-7,TRBV18,once,-,14,CASSPNRESKEQYF,TGTGCCAGCTCACCAAACAGGGAATCAAAAGAGCAGTACTTC
TRBJ2-1,TRBV5-6,-,TRBD2,17,CASSYKRGGRAYNEQFF,TGTGCCAGCAGTTACAAGCGGGGCGGGAGAGCCTACAATGAGCAGTTCTTC
TRBJ1-4,TRBV11-3,-,TRBD1,14,CASSLTGNNEKLFF,TGTGCCAGCAGCTTGACAGGGAATAATGAAAAACTGTTTTTT
TRBJ1-1,TRBV18,-,-,13,CASSPEPKAEAFF,TGTGCCAGCTCACCGGAGCCGAAGGCTGAAGCTTTCTTT
TRBJ2-1,TRBV9,-,TRBD1,15,CASSVYRGQNNEQFF,TGTGCCAGCAGCGTTTATAGGGGGCAGAACAATGAGCAGTTCTTC
TRBJ2-3,TRBV4-3,-,TRBD2,14,CASSPGGGTDTQYF,TGCGCCAGCAGCCCCGGGGGGGGCACAGATACGCAGTATTTT
TRBJ1-4,TRBV6-1,few,TRBD1,15,CASSDRTGHNEKLFF,TGTGCCAGCAGCGACAGGACAGGACATAATGAAAAACTGTTTTTT
TRBJ2-3,TRBV27,-,TRBD2,15,CASRRTSGSTDTQYF,TGTGCCAGCAGAAGGACTAGCGGGAGTACAGATACGCAGTATTTT
TRBJ1-2,TRBV28,-,-,14,CASSFHGREDGYTF,TGTGCCAGCAGTTTCCACGGGCGGGAGGATGGCTACACCTTC
TRBJ2-6,TRBV7-9,-,-,16,CASSLESGSGANVLTF,TGTGCCAGCAGCTTAGAATCAGGCTCTGGGGCCAACGTCCTGACTTTC
TRBJ2-1,TRBV5-6,-,-,14,CASSQAHRDPEQFF,TGTGCCAGCAGCCAAGCACACAGGGATCCTGAGCAGTTCTTC
TRBJ2-5,TRBV6-1,once,TRBD1,13,CASSEAPDRSKYF,TGTGCCAGCAGTGAAGCGCCGGACAGGAGTAAGTACTTC
TRBJ1-1,TRBV27,few,TRBD1,16,CASSPWTGGDNTEAFF,TGTGCCAGCAGTCCTTGGACAGGGGGTGACAACACTGAAGCTTTCTTT
TRBJ2-5,TRBV7-2,-,TRBD2,16,CASSLRQAGGGETQYF,TGTGCCAGCAGCTTGCGACAAGCGGGAGGTGGAGAGACCCAGTACTTC
TRBJ1-4,TRBV4-1,-,TRBD1,16,CASSQDVGQGDEKLFF,TGCGCCAGCAGCCAAGACGTGGGGCAGGGGGATGAAAAACTGTTTTTT
TRBJ1-1,TRBV19,-,-,14,CASNTPEAASEAFF,TGTGCCAGTAACACCCCCGAGGCAGCTTCCGAAGCTTTCTTT
TRBJ1-2,TRBV28,-,TRBD1,20,CASSPRFGRALTGTEERVTF,TGTGCCAGCAGTCCTCGGTTCGGTCGGGCCCTTACCGGGACAGAAGAACGGGTCACCTTC
TRBJ1-1,TRBV4-1,-,TRBD1,15,CASSQAAGGGTEAFF,TGCGCCAGCAGCCAAGCCGCAGGGGGAGGCACTGAAGCTTTCTTT